There are a few counts of the clone carrying this TCR beta chain. Its matching antigen is unknown. Through template switching, a universal primer site was introduced, and the cDNA contained unique molecular identifiers. TCRdb recomputed calls from the 5' RACE reads with MiXCR, one row per CDR3 protein. The data contain about 520,000 distinct CDR3 sequences, under 25% of them singletons. From germline, CDR1 is DFQATT and CDR2 SNEGSKA (reference sequence). The CDR3 covers 12 residues. Trimming took 3 bases from V and 5 from J, leaving 8 bases between them. These data originate in a study of identical twins. Study observations and caveats: Monozygotic twin pairs showed more out-of-frame TCR alpha sharing than models estimated.

The same data also went into a second study, on T cells expressing NK-cell markers. Per that study: For four donors, these clonotypes were likewise the leading ones in the CD3+CD56-NKG2C+ fraction.

The J gene is TRBJ2-1, the V gene TRBV20-1; D may be TRBD2 (5 bases). This receptor was obtained from a woman between 18 and 30 years old in good health. The specimen was CD4+ T cells sorted from blood. In DNA, the CDR3 is TGCAGTGCTAGGGAGACTAACAATGAGCAGTTCTTC. It encodes CSARETNNEQFF.